This section outlines one TCR beta chain sequence together with its context. There is no known antigen for this receptor. Base-call qualities are not available, and no considerably larger clone is one nucleotide away. Samples from volunteer blood donors who had recovered from COVID-19 were contributed by a second Seattle source. Each collaborating institution followed its own protocols to collect whole blood in K2EDTA tubes. For TCRbeta analysis, collaborators shipped samples as frozen whole blood, isolated PBMCs, or DNA extracted from either of those sample types. TCRbeta CDR3 regions were amplified from genomic DNA by means of the immunoSEQ Assay, a bias-controlled multiplex PCR. Turning to the authors' computational methods: Nucleated cell counts per sample were estimated from amplification of reference gene primers within the assay. To quantify the absolute abundance of each unique TCRbeta CDR3 rearrangement, sequence reads were collapsed and filtered. For each sample, productive Simpson clonality was calculated by taking the square root of Simpson's diversity index across productive rearrangements. TCRdb re-hosts the immuneACCESS table, in-frame sequences only. Its copies lack some clones; in the studies checked, an unresolved V gene accounts for under half of them, and the cause for the rest is not known. From that table come the V and J calls and clone size; the DNA was used to work out D and trimming. The sample profile shows around 140,000 clones; 80% of them were found once. 3.5% of the sample is held by the ten biggest clonotypes.

This entry belongs to a study of blood T cell repertoires in COVID-19 (TCRdb year 2020). For context, the study as a whole: Samples from collaborators originated in the United States, Italy and Spain and spanned both the acute and convalescent phases of COVID-19. The dataset comprised deeply sampled blood TCRbeta repertoires from subjects exposed to, actively infected with, or recovered from COVID-19. Sample metadata almost always included a de-identified subject ID, COVID-19 status, age in years and sex. The samples were drawn from the first 160 participants of the ongoing ImmuneRACE study and from some 1,300 subjects provided by 6 global collaborators. Where HLA class I and class II types were available, the types were taken from metadata supplied by the sample provider, not from assay-based typing. The material from the prospective study consisted of cDNA or gDNA derived from T cells, B-cell-depleted T cells, or PBMCs. The repertoires were made available in a free public database intended to serve as a resource for research on the immune response to SARS-CoV-2. Findings and caveats that apply to the study as a whole: The quantity of clinical and demographic metadata differed by source and by participant and was supplied without curation.

According to the germline V gene, CDR1 reads KGHSH and CDR2 reads LQKENI. V loses 3 bases of germline sequence and J loses 4 bases, and the interval between the two ends is 14 bases. The cysteine opens and the phenylalanine closes a CDR3 of 15 amino acids. CDR3 DNA only is kept here, 45 bases in frame from base 1. The source of this sequence is a man in his 70s who had recovered from COVID-19. The chain uses TRBV18 and TRBJ2-3; TRBD2 is perhaps the D gene, given 6 matching bases. Sequencing used peripheral blood. The bases read TGTGCCAGCTCACCTCCTGCGGGGTCGTCAGATACGCAGTATTTT. This codes for CASSPPAGSSDTQYF.